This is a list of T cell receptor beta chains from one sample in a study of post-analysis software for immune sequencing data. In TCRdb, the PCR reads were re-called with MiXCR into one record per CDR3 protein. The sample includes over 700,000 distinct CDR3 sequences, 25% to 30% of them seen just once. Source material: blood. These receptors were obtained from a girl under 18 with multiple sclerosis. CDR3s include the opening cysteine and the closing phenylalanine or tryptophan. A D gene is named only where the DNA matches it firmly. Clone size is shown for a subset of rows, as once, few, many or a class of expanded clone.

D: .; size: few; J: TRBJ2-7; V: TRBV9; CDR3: CASSTESYEQYF; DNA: TGTGCCAGCAGCACCGAGTCCTACGAGCAGTACTTC
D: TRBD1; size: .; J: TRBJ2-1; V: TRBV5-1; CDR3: CATTEGAQPYNEQFF; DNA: TGCGCCACTACAGAGGGGGCCCAGCCCTACAATGAGCAGTTCTTC
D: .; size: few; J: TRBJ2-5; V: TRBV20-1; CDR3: CSAPGQIETQYF; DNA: TGCAGCGCCCCAGGACAGATTGAGACCCAGTACTTC
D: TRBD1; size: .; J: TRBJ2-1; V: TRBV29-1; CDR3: CSATGGSAYEQFF; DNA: TGCAGCGCAACAGGGGGCTCTGCGTATGAGCAGTTCTTC
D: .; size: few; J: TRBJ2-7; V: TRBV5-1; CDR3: CASAGGLPYEQYF; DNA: TGCGCCAGTGCGGGCGGCCTCCCCTACGAGCAGTACTTC
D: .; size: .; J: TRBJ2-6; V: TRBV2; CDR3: CASSDSGVKSLNGRANVLTF; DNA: TGTGCCAGCAGTGACTCGGGGGTGAAATCTTTGAACGGGCGGGCCAACGTCCTGACTTTC
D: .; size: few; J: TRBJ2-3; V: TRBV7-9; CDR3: CASSFPRGDTQYF; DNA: TGTGCCAGCAGCTTCCCCAGGGGAGATACGCAGTATTTT
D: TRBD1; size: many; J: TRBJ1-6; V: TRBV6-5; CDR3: CASSGQINSPLHF; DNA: TGTGCCAGCTCGGGACAGATCAATTCACCCCTCCACTTT
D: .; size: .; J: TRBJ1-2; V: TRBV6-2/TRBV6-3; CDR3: CASSRVNYGYTF; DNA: TGTGCCAGCTCCCGAGTTAACTATGGCTACACCTTC
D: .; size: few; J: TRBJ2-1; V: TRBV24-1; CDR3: CATSDDGQAGWEQFF; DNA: TGTGCCACCAGTGATGACGGACAGGCGGGGTGGGAGCAGTTCTTC
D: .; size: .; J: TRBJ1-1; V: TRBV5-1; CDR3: CASSLASNNFMNTEAFF; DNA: TGCGCCAGCAGCTTGGCCAGTAACAATTTCATGAACACTGAAGCTTTCTTT
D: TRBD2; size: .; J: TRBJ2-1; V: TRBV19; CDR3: CASSKGTSVLSSYNEQFF; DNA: TGTGCCAGTAGTAAGGGGACTAGCGTCCTAAGCTCCTACAATGAGCAGTTCTTC
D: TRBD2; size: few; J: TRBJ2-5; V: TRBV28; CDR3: CASSLIAGTKETQYF; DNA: TGTGCCAGCAGTTTAATAGCGGGGACAAAAGAGACCCAGTACTTC
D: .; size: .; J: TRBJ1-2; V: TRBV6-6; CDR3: CASSYSGLAAAYGYTF; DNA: TGTGCCAGCAGTTACTCGGGCTTAGCGGCAGCCTATGGCTACACCTTC
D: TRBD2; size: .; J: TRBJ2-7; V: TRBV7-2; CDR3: CASSPPGLAGGREQYF; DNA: TGTGCCAGCAGCCCACCGGGACTAGCGGGAGGCAGGGAGCAGTACTTC
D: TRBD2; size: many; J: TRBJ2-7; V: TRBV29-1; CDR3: CSVRTSGSGYEQYF; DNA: TGCAGCGTTCGGACTAGCGGGAGCGGCTACGAGCAGTACTTC
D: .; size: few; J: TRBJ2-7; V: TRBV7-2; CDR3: CASSLGRFNYEQYF; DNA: TGTGCCAGCAGCTTAGGCAGGTTCAACTACGAGCAGTACTTC
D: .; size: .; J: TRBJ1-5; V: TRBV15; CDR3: CATSRASSNQPQHF; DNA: TGTGCCACCAGCAGGGCCAGCAGCAATCAGCCCCAGCATTTT
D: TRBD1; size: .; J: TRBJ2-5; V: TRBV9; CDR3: CASSVGLDRLFETQYF; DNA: TGTGCCAGCAGCGTAGGATTGGACAGGCTGTTTGAGACCCAGTACTTC
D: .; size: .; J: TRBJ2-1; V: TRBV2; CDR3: CASRGAPGRTTNEQFF; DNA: TGTGCCAGCAGGGGAGCCCCGGGACGGACAACCAATGAGCAGTTCTTC